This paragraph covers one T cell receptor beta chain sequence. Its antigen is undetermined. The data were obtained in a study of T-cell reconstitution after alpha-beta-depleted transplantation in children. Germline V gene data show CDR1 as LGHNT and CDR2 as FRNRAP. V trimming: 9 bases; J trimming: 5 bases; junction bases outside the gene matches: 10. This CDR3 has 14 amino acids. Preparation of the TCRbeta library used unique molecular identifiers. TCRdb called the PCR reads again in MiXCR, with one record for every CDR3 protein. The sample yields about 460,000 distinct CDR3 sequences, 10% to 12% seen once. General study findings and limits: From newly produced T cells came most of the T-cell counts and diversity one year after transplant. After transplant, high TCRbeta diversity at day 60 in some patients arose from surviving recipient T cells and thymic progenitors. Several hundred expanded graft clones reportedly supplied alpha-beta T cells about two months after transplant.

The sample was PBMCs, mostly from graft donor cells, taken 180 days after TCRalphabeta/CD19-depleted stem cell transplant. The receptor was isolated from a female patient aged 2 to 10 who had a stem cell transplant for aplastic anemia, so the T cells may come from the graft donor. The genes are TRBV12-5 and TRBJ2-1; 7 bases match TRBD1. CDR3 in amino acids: CASGTGTAHNEQFF. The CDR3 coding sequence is TGTGCTAGCGGAACCGGGACAGCTCACAATGAGCAGTTCTTC.